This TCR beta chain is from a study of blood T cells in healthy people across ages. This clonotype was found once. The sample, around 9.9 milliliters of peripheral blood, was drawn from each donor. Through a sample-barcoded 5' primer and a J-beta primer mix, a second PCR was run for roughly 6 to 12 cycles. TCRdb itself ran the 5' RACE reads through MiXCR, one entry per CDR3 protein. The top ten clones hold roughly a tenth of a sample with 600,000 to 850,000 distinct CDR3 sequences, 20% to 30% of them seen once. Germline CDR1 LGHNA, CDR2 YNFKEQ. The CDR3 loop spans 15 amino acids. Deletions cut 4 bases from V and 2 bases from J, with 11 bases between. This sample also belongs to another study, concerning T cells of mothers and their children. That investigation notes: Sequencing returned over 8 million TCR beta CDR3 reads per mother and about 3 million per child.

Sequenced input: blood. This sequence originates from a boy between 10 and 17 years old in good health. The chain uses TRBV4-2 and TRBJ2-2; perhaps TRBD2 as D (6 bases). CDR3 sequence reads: CASSRLLANTGELFF. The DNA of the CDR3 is TGTGCCAGCAGCCGCCTACTAGCTAACACCGGGGAGCTGTTTTTT.